This passage covers 29 T cell receptor beta chains from one sample sequenced in a study of T-cell reconstitution after alpha-beta-depleted transplantation in children (dated by TCRdb to 2015 to 2016). Library prep was done by PCR. Sequenced on an Illumina HiSeq 2500. Molecular barcoding was employed in the preparation of TCR libraries, with unique molecular identifiers being used to normalize TCRbeta repertoire quantification. TCRdb reran the public reads through fastp at Q25 and MiXCR, keeping productive beta chains. Under each unique CDR3 protein, matching rows form one entry showing the most common genes and DNA. In all, the sample holds around 500,000 distinct CDR3 sequences, and around 12% of those were seen once. The ten most abundant clones make up around 5.6% of the sample. Sequencing used PBMCs from the stem cell graft donor, obtained from the stem cell graft. These receptors all come from a human donor who donated a stem cell graft to a child with combined immunodeficiency.

This clonotype was seen more than once but under ten times. V gene TRBV20-1 combines with J gene TRBJ2-3; TRBD2 might be the D (6 bases). CDR1 and CDR2 (germline): DFQATT, SNEGSKA (reference sequence). Trimming pared 6 bases from V and 1 base from J, leaving 11 bases between. The CDR3 totals 13 residues. The CDR3 nucleotides read TGCAGTGCCCGGGACTCCCGCACAGATACGCAGTATTTT. Encoded protein: CSARDSRTDTQYF.

This clonotype was found many times. This chain connects TRBV3-1 to TRBJ2-1; TRBD2 aligns across 7 bases. CDR1 LGHDT and CDR2 YNNKEL come from the germline V gene (reference sequence). The CDR3 loop spans 16 amino acids. J was trimmed by 7 bases and V by 4 bases; bases with no gene match: 13. Written as DNA, the CDR3 is TGTGCCAGCAGCCCATCGGTAGCGGGTCTAAGAAATGAGCAGTTCTTC. Protein: CASSPSVAGLRNEQFF.

The chain carries TRBV6-6 and TRBJ1-1; D remains ambiguous. Germline-derived CDR1 and CDR2 are MNHNY and SVGAGI (reference sequence). The ends were cut back, 5 bases at V and 1 base at J, with 5 bases in the middle. CDR3 length: 12 amino acids. CDR3 sequence: CASSAPNTEAFF. The CDR3 DNA is TGTGCCAGCAGTGCCCCGAACACTGAAGCTTTCTTT.

The chain couples TRBV29-1 to TRBJ2-5; either TRBD1 or TRBD2 may fit D (6 bases each). CDR1 SQVTM and CDR2 ANQGSEA come from the germline V gene. This CDR3 has 14 amino acids. Trimming left V 6 bases short and J 0 bases short, with 14 bases between. The DNA for the CDR3 is TGCAGCGTGGGATCAGGGGACTACCAAGAGACCCAGTACTTC. It yields the protein CSVGSGDYQETQYF.

V usage is TRBV3-1 and J usage is TRBJ2-1, with D maybe TRBD1 (5 bases). CDR1 LGHDT and CDR2 YNNKEL come from the germline V gene (reference sequence). The V end was cut by 1 base, the J end by 10 bases, with 11 bases between. The CDR3 runs 13 residues. CDR3 in DNA: TGTGCCAGCAGCCAAGCCGTTCAGGGAGAGCAGTTCTTC. This gives the protein CASSQAVQGEQFF.

The V and J genes are TRBV18 and TRBJ2-2; D not certain. Germline V gene lookup returns CDR1 KGHSH and CDR2 LQKENI. The CDR3 runs to 14 residues. Trimming cost V 3 bases and J 6 bases, with 11 bases left between them. CDR3 residues: CASSPPIRPGELFF. The CDR3 region has the DNA TGTGCCAGCTCACCGCCGATACGTCCCGGGGAGCTGTTTTTT.

This clonotype appeared a few times. The V call is TRBV13, the J call TRBJ2-1; 11 nucleotides match TRBD2. With V trimmed by 4 bases and J by 15 bases, 5 bases remained unmatched. Germline V gene data show CDR1 as PRHDT and CDR2 as FYEKMQ (reference sequence). CDR3 length: 12 residues. CDR3 DNA: TGTGCCAGCAGCTGGGCTAGCGGGGGGCGGTTCTTC. It codes for CASSWASGGRFF.

The table lists this clonotype with a few counts. This rearrangement joins TRBV5-1 to TRBJ2-7; possibly TRBD2 for D (7 bases). Germline CDR1 is SGHRS and CDR2 is YFSETQ. V lost 2 bases and J lost 3, with 12 bases in between. This CDR3 is 14 amino acids long. This CDR3 is CASSFGGLYYEQYF. The CDR3 nucleotides are TGCGCCAGCAGCTTCGGGGGGCTCTACTACGAGCAGTACTTC.

The rearrangement joins TRBV6-5 to TRBJ2-1, with D hard to call. The CDR3 loop spans 14 amino acids. Germline V gene data show CDR1 as MNHEY and CDR2 as SVGAGI. Trimming removed 0 bases at V and 4 bases at J, with 7 bases between. The CDR3 region has the DNA TGTGCCAGCAGTTACTCGGACGGTTACAATGAGCAGTTCTTC. It yields the protein CASSYSDGYNEQFF.

This chain joins TRBV30 and TRBJ1-1; D gene uncertain. Trimming stripped 2 bases from V and 4 bases from J, with 8 bases between. This CDR3 is built from 12 residues. Germline V CDR1 and CDR2: GTSNPN, SVGIG (reference sequence). The CDR3 reads CAWSRGVTEAFF. The CDR3 DNA follows: TGTGCCTGGAGTCGCGGGGTCACTGAAGCTTTCTTT.

This clonotype was counted at least ten times. The chain recombines TRBV12-3 or TRBV12-4 with TRBJ2-3, with a possible D match to TRBD1 (5 bases). The CDR3 loop spans 12 amino acids. Between the trimmed V and J ends, which lost 6 bases and 6 bases, there was a span of 10 bases. The CDR3 bases are TGTGCCAGCAGCTCGAAGGGGGATACGCAGTATTTT. Its protein is CASSSKGDTQYF.

The chain employs TRBV12-3 or TRBV12-4 and TRBJ2-1; possible D gene TRBD2, 5 bases. Trimming shortened V by 0 bases and J by 4 bases, and 10 bases separated the two germline ends. The CDR3 contains 15 residues. CDR3 amino acids: CASSLAGARYNEQFF. CDR3 coding DNA: TGTGCCAGCAGTTTAGCGGGAGCGAGGTACAATGAGCAGTTCTTC.

This clonotype was counted only a few times. The V call is TRBV6-1, the J call TRBJ1-4, with 8 bases matching TRBD1. This CDR3 is 13 amino acids long. Germline V lookup: CDR1 MNHNS, CDR2 SASEGT. The junction had 2 bases not matched to a gene; V was cut back by 3 bases and J by 8 bases. CDR3 protein: CASSDRGREKLFF. CDR3 coding DNA: TGTGCCAGCAGTGACAGGGGGCGAGAAAAACTGTTTTTT.

This clonotype was observed a few times. V usage is TRBV7-9 and J usage is TRBJ2-7; TRBD2 agrees at 11 bases. The junction had 5 bases not matched to a gene; V was cut back by 2 bases and J by 5 bases. CDR3 length: 15 residues. The germline V gene has CDR1 SEHNR and CDR2 FQNEAQ (reference sequence). CDR3 bases: TGTGCCAGCAGCTTAACAACTAGCGGGGGAAACGAGCAGTACTTC. It specifies CASSLTTSGGNEQYF.

This clonotype was counted between two and nine times. J is TRBJ2-7 and V is TRBV27, with D perhaps TRBD1 or TRBD2 (6 bases each). Germline loops: CDR1 MNHEY, CDR2 SMNVEV (reference sequence). The CDR3 contains 17 residues. Between the trimmed V and J ends, which lost 7 bases and 2 bases, there was a span of 24 bases. The DNA for the CDR3 is TGTGCCAGCACCGCACTCTCTACGGGGGCCCCCACCTACGAGCAGTACTTC. Translating gives CASTALSTGAPTYEQYF.

The rearrangement links TRBV11-2 to TRBJ2-1; D possibly corresponds to TRBD2 (6 bases). V lost 1 base and J lost 8, with 9 bases in between. Germline V gene sequence: CDR1 SGHAT, CDR2 FQNNGV. The CDR3 length is 13 residues. The CDR3 DNA is TGTGCCAGCAGCTTAGGGTCGGGGGATGAGCAGTTCTTC. The encoded protein is CASSLGSGDEQFF.

The chain uses TRBV12-3 or TRBV12-4 and TRBJ2-1; TRBD2 matches 10 bases. The CDR3 sequence is 15 residues long. The trim removed 5 bases at V and 7 bases at J, leaving 8 bases unmatched. CDR3 amino acids: CASSPLSGGSNEQFF. The CDR3 DNA reads TGTGCCAGCAGTCCCCTTAGCGGGGGGTCGAATGAGCAGTTCTTC.

The V gene is TRBV9, the J gene TRBJ2-1; the match to TRBD1 covers 11 bases. In germline, CDR1 is SGDLS, CDR2 YYNGEE. CDR3 length: 15 amino acids. After removal of 1 base from V and 4 bases from J, the junction contained 1 base not matched to a gene. CDR3 DNA: TGTGCCAGCAGCGTAAGGGACAGGGGGTACAATGAGCAGTTCTTC. Translation gives CASSVRDRGYNEQFF.

This clonotype appeared a few times. The chain joins TRBV19 to TRBJ1-1; no clear D gene. The CDR3 is made up of 13 amino acids. Germline V gene lookup returns CDR1 LNHDA and CDR2 SQIVND (reference sequence). V shed 1 base and J shed 2 bases, with 5 bases lying between them. The CDR3 protein is CASSIADNTEAFF. The CDR3 DNA reads as TGTGCCAGTAGTATAGCGGACAACACTGAAGCTTTCTTT.

This clonotype was counted at least ten times. The gene calls are TRBV6-1 and TRBJ2-2, with D perhaps matching TRBD1 (6 bases). The V end lost 6 bases, the J end lost 8 bases, and 25 bases lay between the germline ends. The CDR3 is 17 amino acids. Germline V lookup: CDR1 MNHNS, CDR2 SASEGT. CDR3 amino acids: CASRQASGGVGRGELFF. The CDR3 DNA sequence: TGTGCCAGCAGACAAGCGTCTGGGGGCGTAGGCCGAGGGGAGCTGTTTTTT.

This clonotype occurred many times. The chain employs TRBV7-9 and TRBJ2-1; possible D gene TRBD2, 5 bases. Trimming removed 5 bases from V and 0 bases from J, with 14 bases in between. Germline values: CDR1 SEHNR, CDR2 FQNEAQ (reference sequence). This CDR3 contains 16 residues. The DNA of the CDR3 is TGTGCCAGCAGCGGCAGGACGGGGAGCTCCTACAATGAGCAGTTCTTC. Its protein product is CASSGRTGSSYNEQFF.

This chain connects TRBV6-2 or TRBV6-3 to TRBJ2-1; 8 bases line up with TRBD2. The V and J ends lost 3 bases and 9 bases, in that order; junction bases with no gene match: 13. The CDR3 totals 16 residues. CDR1 MNHEY and CDR2 SVGEGT come from the germline V gene. The DNA of the CDR3 is TGTGCCAGCAGTTATGAAGGTTCGGGAGGGGGATTTGAGCAGTTCTTC. This translates into CASSYEGSGGGFEQFF.

This clonotype was seen many times. The rearrangement joins TRBV5-5 to TRBJ1-5, with D maybe TRBD1 (5 bases). Germline V gene sequence: CDR1 SGHKS, CDR2 YYEKEE (reference sequence). V lost 0 bases to trimming and J lost 6 bases, with 13 bases between them. This CDR3 has 15 amino acids. CDR3 DNA: TGTGCCAGCAGCTTGGTGCAGGGAGAAGGTCAGCCCCAGCATTTT. Translating gives CASSLVQGEGQPQHF.

This chain links TRBV5-1 with TRBJ2-1; the match to TRBD1 covers 10 bases. Germline CDR1 SGHRS, CDR2 YFSETQ. The trim removed 0 bases at V and 8 bases at J, leaving 5 bases unmatched. The CDR3 extends over 15 amino acids. The CDR3 sequence is CASSLGQGATDEQFF. CDR3 coding DNA: TGCGCCAGCAGCTTGGGACAGGGGGCGACGGATGAGCAGTTCTTC.

This clonotype occurred many times. The chain has TRBV29-1 and TRBJ1-1, with 10 bases matching TRBD1. Germline CDR1 SQVTM, CDR2 ANQGSEA. The ends lost 6 bases at V and 3 bases at J; junction bases unmatched: 7. There are 14 residues in the CDR3. The CDR3 DNA reads TGCAGCGTGTCGGACAGGGGGAAGTACACTGAAGCTTTCTTT. This encodes CSVSDRGKYTEAFF.

The chain uses TRBV15 and TRBJ1-1, with a weak D call TRBD1 (5 bases). Germline CDR1 is LNHNV and CDR2 is YYDKDF (reference sequence). This CDR3 has 15 amino acids. V was clipped by 0 bases and J by 3 bases, with 11 bases between them. CDR3 sequence: CATSRDGWGDTEAFF. The CDR3 DNA reads TGTGCCACCAGCAGAGATGGGTGGGGGGACACTGAAGCTTTCTTT.

V is TRBV6-1 and J is TRBJ2-3; 11 positions agree with TRBD2. The CDR3 sequence is 16 residues long. Unmatched junction bases numbered 3, after V lost 1 base and J lost 3 bases. Germline values: CDR1 MNHNS, CDR2 SASEGT. CDR3 DNA sequence: TGTGCCAGCAGTGAAGATAGCGGGGGGGTTACAGATACGCAGTATTTT. It translates to CASSEDSGGVTDTQYF.

This clonotype was picked up a small number of times. The chain is built from TRBV27 and TRBJ2-2; 15 positions match TRBD2. Looked up from germline, CDR1 is MNHEY and CDR2 is SMNVEV (reference sequence). V was pared by 3 bases and J by 4 bases, with 6 bases of the junction left unmatched. The CDR3 length is 18 residues. In DNA form, the CDR3 reads TGTGCCAGCAGTTTCCCCCTGGGACTAGCGGGGGGCACCGGGGAGCTGTTTTTT. Translation gives CASSFPLGLAGGTGELFF.

This clonotype was observed a handful of times. The V call is TRBV30, the J call TRBJ1-5; a possible D gene is TRBD1 (6 bases). This CDR3 contains 17 residues. The V end was cut by 0 bases, the J end by 2 bases, with 17 bases between. The germline V gene has CDR1 GTSNPN and CDR2 SVGIG (reference sequence). CDR3 region: CAWSVRRGNMGNQPQHF. DNA for the CDR3: TGTGCCTGGAGTGTACGCAGGGGAAATATGGGCAATCAGCCCCAGCATTTT.